The following is a T cell receptor (beta chain) sequence with its context. Its antigen is not known. The data stem from a study of cytomegalovirus exposure and HLA in healthy donors. Findings of the study overall: A later analysis appeared to link common viral pathogens to several of the most significant clusters. TCR association rates varied by HLA locus in a later analysis, with DRB1 highest and HLA-C lowest.

Germline assignment: CDR1 SGHTA and CDR2 FQGTGA. The J segment lost 8 bases and the V segment lost 5 bases, leaving 13 bases of the junction unmatched. The CDR3 extends over 15 amino acids. The PCR contained 60 Vbeta and 13 Jbeta primers. Assay used: immunoSEQ multiplex PCR; TCRdb lists only in-frame clones, some missing. The sample carries 110,000 to 150,000 clones, about 74% recorded once. Sequenced input: PBMCs. The chain recombines TRBV7-3 with TRBJ1-2; 8 nucleotides align to TRBD1. This sequence was found in a woman aged 50 to 60 in good health and CMV-seronegative. CDR3 sequence reads: CASSPTGEGADGYTF. Here the CDR3 DNA reads TGTGCCAGCAGCCCGACAGGGGAGGGGGCGGACGGCTACACCTTC.